The clone carrying this TCR beta chain was detected once. Its specificity is unknown. This sample was taken from a study of blood T cells in healthy people across ages. PCR was performed a second time for roughly 7 to 12 cycles using a sample-barcoded 5' primer and a J-beta primer mix. A template-switch adaptor with 12 random nucleotides tagged each cDNA molecule. Every sample gave at least 2.5 million paired-end reads containing CDR3. TCRdb independently ran MiXCR on the 5' RACE reads; one entry per CDR3 protein. This sample has approximately 800,000 distinct CDR3 sequences, with about half found just once. Study results and caveats: Whereas aged donors had fewer naive CD4+ cells, long-lived donors had more of them and higher diversity.

Sequences were obtained from blood. The TCR sequence derives from an elderly man in good health.

The DNA for the CDR3 is TGTGCCAGCAGTTACTCGACCTTCTTCAACAGAGACGGGGTTGGCTACACCTTC. Translated, it gives CASSYSTFFNRDGVGYTF. This rearrangement joins TRBV6-5 to TRBJ1-2; no clear D gene. The CDR3 totals 18 residues. Between the trimmed V and J ends, which lost 0 bases and 7 bases, there was a span of 24 bases. Germline values: CDR1 MNHEY, CDR2 SVGAGI.